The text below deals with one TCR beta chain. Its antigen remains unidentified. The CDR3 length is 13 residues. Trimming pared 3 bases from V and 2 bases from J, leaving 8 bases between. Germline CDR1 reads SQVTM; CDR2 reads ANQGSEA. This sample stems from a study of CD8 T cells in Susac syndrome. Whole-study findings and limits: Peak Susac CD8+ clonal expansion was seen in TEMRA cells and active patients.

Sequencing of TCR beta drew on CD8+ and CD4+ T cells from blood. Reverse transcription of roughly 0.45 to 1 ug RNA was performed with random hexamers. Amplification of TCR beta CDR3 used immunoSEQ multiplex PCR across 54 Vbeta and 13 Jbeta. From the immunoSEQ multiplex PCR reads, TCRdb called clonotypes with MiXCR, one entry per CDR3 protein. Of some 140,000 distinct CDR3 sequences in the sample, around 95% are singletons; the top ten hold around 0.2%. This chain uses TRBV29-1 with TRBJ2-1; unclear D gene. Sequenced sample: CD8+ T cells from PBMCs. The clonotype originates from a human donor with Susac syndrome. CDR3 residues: CSVEAEPYNEQFF. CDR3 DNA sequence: TGCAGCGTTGAGGCGGAGCCCTACAATGAGCAGTTCTTC.